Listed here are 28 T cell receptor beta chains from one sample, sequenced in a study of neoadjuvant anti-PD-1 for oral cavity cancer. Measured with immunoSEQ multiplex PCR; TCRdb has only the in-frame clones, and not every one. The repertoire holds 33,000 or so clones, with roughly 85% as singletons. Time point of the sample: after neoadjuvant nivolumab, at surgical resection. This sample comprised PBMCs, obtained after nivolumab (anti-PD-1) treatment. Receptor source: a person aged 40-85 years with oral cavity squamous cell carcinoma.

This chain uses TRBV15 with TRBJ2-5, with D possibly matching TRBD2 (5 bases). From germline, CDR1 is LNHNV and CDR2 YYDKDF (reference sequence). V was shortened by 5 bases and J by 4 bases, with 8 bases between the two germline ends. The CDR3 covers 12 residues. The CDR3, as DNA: TGTGCCACCAGCTCTAGCACAGAGACCCAGTACTTC. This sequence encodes CATSSSTETQYF.

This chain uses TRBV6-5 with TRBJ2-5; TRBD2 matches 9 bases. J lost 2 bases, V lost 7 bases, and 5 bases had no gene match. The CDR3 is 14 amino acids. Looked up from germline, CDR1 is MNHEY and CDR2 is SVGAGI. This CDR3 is CASMLAGRQETQYF. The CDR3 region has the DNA TGTGCCAGCATGCTAGCGGGGCGTCAAGAGACCCAGTACTTC.

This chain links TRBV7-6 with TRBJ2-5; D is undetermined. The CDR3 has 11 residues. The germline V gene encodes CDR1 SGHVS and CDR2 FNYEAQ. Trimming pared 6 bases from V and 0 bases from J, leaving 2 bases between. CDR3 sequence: CASSYQETQYF. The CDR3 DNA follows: TGTGCCAGCAGTTACCAAGAGACCCAGTACTTC.

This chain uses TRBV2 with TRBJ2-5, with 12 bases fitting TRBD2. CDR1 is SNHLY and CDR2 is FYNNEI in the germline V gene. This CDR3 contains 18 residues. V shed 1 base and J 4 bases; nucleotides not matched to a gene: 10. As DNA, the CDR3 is TGTGCCAGCAGTGAAGGGGTTCCTAGCGGGGGGGTAGGAGAGACCCAGTACTTC. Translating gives CASSEGVPSGGVGETQYF.

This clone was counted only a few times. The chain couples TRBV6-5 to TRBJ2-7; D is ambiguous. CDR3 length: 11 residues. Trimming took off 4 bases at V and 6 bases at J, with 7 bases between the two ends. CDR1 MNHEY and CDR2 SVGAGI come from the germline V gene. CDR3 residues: CASSWRSEQYF. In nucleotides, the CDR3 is TGTGCCAGCAGTTGGAGATCCGAGCAGTACTTC.

DNA of the CDR3: TGTGCCAGTAGTGCGCAGACAGGGGGCGACTATGGCTACACCTTC. Translated: CASSAQTGGDYGYTF. The chain combines TRBV19 with TRBJ1-2; 10 bases are a match to TRBD1. The CDR3 consists of 15 residues. Germline trimming cut 5 bases from V and 3 bases from J; bases unmatched to any gene: 6. Germline V gene lookup returns CDR1 LNHDA and CDR2 SQIVND (reference sequence).

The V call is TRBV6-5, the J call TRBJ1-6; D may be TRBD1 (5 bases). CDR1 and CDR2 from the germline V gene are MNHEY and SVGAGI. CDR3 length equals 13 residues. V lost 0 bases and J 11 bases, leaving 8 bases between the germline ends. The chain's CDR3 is CASSYSQGTPLHF. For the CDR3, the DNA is TGTGCCAGCAGTTACTCGCAGGGAACACCCCTCCACTTT.

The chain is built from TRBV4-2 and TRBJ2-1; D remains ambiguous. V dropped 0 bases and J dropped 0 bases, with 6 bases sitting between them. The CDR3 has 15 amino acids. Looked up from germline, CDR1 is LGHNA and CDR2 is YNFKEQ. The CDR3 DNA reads TGTGCCAGCAGCCAAGACCCCAGCTCCTACAATGAGCAGTTCTTC. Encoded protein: CASSQDPSSYNEQFF.

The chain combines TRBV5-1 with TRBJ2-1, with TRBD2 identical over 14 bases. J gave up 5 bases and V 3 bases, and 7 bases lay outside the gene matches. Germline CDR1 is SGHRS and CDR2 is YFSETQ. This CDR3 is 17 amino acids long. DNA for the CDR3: TGCGCCAGCAGCTACCTTAGGACTAGCGGGGGGCACAATGAGCAGTTCTTC. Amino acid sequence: CASSYLRTSGGHNEQFF.

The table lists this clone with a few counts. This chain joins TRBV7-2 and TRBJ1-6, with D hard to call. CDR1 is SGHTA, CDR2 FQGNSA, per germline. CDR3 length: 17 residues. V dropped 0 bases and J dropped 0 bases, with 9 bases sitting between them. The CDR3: CASSLASGSSYNSPLHF. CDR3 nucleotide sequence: TGTGCCAGCAGCTTAGCCTCTGGAAGCTCCTATAATTCACCCCTCCACTTT.

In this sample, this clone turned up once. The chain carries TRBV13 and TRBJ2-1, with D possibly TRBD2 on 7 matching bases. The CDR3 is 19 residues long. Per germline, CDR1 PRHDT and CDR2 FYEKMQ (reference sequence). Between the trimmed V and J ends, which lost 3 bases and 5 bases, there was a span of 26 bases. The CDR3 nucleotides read TGTGCCAGCAGCTTCAAAGGGGGGCGCGGGACTATACTTAACAATGAGCAGTTCTTC. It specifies CASSFKGGRGTILNNEQFF.

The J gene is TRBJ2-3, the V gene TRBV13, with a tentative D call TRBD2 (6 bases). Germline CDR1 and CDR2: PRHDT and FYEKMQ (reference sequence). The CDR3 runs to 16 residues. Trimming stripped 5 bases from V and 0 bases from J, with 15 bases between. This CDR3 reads CASSPEDGTSTDTQYF. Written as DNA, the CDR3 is TGTGCCAGCAGCCCCGAGGACGGGACTAGCACAGATACGCAGTATTTT.

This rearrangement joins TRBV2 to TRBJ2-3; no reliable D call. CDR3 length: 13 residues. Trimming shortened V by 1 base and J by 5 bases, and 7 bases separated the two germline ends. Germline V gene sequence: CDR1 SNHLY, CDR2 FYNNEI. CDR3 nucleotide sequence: TGTGCCAGCAGTGAAGAAGCTGGAGATACGCAGTATTTT. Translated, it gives CASSEEAGDTQYF. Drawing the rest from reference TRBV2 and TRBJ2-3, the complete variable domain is EPEVTQTPSHQVTQMGQEVILRCVPISNHLYFYWYRQILGQKVEFLVSFYNNEISEKSEIFDDQFSVERPDGSNFTLKIRSTKLEDSAMYFCASSEEAGDTQYFGPGTRLTVL.

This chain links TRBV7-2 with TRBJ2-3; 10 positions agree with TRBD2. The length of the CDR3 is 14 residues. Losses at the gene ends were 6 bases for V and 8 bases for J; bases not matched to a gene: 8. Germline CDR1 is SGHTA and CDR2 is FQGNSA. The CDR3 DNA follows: TGTGCCAGCAGTTTCGACAGCGGGGGGGGTACGCAGTATTTT. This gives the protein CASSFDSGGGTQYF. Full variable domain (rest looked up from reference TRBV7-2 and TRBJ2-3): GAGVSQSPSNKVTEKGKDVELRCDPISGHTALYWYRQSLGQGLEFLIYFQGNSAPDKSGLPSDRFSAERTGGSVSTLTIQRTQQEDSAVYLCASSFDSGGGTQYFGPGTRLTVL.

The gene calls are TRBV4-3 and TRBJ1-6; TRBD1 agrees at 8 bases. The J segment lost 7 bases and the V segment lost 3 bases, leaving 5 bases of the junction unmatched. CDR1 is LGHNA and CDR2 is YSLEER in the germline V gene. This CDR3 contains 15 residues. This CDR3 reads CASSQTTGVNSPLHF. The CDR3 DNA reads TGCGCCAGCAGCCAGACGACAGGGGTGAATTCACCCCTCCACTTT.

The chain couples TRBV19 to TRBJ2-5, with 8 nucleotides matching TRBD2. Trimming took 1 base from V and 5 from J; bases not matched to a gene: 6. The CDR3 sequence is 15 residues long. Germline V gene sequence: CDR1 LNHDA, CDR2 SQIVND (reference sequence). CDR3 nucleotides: TGTGCCAGTAGTATAGTGGGCGGGGGGTATGAGACCCAGTACTTC. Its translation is CASSIVGGGYETQYF.

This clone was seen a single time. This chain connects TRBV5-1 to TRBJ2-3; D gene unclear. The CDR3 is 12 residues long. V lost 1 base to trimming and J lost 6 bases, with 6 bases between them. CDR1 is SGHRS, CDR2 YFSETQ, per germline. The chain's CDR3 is CASSLYGDTQYF. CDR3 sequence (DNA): TGCGCCAGCAGCTTGTACGGGGATACGCAGTATTTT.

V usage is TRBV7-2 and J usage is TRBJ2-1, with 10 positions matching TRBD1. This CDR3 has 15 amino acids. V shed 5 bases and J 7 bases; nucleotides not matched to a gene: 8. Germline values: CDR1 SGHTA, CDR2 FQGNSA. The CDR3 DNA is TGTGCCAGCAGCCTATCGGGACAGGGGACGAATGAGCAGTTCTTC. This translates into CASSLSGQGTNEQFF.

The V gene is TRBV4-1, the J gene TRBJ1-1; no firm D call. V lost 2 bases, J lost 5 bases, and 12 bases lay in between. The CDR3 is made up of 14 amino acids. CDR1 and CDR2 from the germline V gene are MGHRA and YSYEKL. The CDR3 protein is CASSQSEERTEAFF. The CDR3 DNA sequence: TGCGCCAGCAGCCAATCCGAGGAACGAACTGAAGCTTTCTTT.

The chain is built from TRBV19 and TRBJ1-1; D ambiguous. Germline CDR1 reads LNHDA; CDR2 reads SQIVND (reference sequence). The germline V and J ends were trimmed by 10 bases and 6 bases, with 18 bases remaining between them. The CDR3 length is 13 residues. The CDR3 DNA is TGTGCCACAGGACCGGTCGGAATTCCTGAAGCTTTCTTT. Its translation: CATGPVGIPEAFF.

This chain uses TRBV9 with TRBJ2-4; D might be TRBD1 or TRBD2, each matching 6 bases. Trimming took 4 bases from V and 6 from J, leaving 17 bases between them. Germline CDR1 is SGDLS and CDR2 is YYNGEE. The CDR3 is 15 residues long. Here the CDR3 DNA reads TGTGCCAGCAGCCCCGGGTCGGGGGCGAGAAACATTCAGTACTTC. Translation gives CASSPGSGARNIQYF.

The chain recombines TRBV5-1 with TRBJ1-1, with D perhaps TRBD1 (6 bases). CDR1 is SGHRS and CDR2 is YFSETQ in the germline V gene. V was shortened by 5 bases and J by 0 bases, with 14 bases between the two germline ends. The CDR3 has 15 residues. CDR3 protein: CASRQGYNMNTEAFF. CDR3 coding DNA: TGCGCCAGCAGACAGGGATATAACATGAACACTGAAGCTTTCTTT.

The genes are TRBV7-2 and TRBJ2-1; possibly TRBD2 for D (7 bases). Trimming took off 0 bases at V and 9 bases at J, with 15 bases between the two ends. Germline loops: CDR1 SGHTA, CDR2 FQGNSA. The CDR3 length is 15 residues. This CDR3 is CASSLAVGGPVEQFF. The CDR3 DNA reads TGTGCCAGCAGCTTAGCTGTGGGGGGGCCGGTTGAGCAGTTCTTC. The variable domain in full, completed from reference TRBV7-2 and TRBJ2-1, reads GAGVSQSPSNKVTEKGKDVELRCDPISGHTALYWYRQSLGQGLEFLIYFQGNSAPDKSGLPSDRFSAERTGGSVSTLTIQRTQQEDSAVYLCASSLAVGGPVEQFFGPGTRLTVL.

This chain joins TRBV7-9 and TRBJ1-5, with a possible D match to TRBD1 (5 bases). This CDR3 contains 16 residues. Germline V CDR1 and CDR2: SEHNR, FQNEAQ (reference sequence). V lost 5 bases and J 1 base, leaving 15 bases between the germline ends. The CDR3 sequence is CASSTERDGSNQPQHF. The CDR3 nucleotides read TGTGCCAGCAGCACAGAAAGGGACGGAAGCAATCAGCCCCAGCATTTT.

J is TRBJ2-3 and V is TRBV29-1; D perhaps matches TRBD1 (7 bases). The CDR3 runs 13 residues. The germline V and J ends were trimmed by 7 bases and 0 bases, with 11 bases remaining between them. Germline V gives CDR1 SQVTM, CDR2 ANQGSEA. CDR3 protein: CSAEGASTDTQYF. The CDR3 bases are TGCAGCGCGGAGGGGGCGAGCACAGATACGCAGTATTTT.

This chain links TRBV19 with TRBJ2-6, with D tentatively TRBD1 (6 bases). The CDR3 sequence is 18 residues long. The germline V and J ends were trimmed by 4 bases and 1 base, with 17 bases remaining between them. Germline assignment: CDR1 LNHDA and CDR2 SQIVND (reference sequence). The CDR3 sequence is CASSKALSGTSGANVLTF. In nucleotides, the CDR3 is TGTGCCAGTAGTAAGGCCCTATCCGGGACATCTGGGGCCAACGTCCTGACTTTC.

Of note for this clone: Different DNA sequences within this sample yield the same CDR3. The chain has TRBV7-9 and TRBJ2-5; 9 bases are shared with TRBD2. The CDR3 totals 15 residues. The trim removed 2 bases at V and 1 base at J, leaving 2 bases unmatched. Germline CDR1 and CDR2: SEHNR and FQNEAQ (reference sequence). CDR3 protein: CASSLRRGGQETQYF. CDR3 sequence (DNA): TGTGCCAGCAGCTTAAGGCGGGGGGGCCAAGAGACCCAGTACTTC.

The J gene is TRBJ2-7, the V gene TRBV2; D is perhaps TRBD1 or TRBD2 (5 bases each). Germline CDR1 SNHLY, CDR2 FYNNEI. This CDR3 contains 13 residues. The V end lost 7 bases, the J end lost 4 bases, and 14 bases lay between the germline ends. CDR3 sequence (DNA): TGTGCCAGCAACGGGGCTTTTATTTACGAGCAGTACTTC. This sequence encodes CASNGAFIYEQYF.